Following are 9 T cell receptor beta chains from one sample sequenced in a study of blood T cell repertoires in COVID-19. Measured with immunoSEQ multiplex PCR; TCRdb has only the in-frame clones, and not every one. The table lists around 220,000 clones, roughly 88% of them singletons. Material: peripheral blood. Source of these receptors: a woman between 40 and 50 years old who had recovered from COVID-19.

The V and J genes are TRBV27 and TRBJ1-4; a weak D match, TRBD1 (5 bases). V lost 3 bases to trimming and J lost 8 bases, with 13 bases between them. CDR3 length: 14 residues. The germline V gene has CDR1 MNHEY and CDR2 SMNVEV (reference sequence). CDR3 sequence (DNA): TGTGCCAGCAGTTTGACAGCAAAAGCCGAAAAACTGTTTTTT. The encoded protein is CASSLTAKAEKLFF.

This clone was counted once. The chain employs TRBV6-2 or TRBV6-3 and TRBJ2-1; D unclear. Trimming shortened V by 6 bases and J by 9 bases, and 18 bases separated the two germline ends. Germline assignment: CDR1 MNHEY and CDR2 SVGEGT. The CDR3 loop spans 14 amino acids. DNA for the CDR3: TGTGCCAGCAGCCGTCTAGGCATTGTAGGTGAGCAGTTCTTC. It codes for CASSRLGIVGEQFF.

The CDR3 DNA reads TGTGCCAGTAGAGCGTCGAACACCGGGGAGCTGTTTTTT. Translation gives CASRASNTGELFF. The V call is TRBV6-6, the J call TRBJ2-2, with D unclear. Trimming removed 9 bases at V and 0 bases at J, with 8 bases between. The CDR3 sequence is 13 residues long. CDR1 is MNHNY and CDR2 is SVGAGI in the germline V gene (reference sequence).

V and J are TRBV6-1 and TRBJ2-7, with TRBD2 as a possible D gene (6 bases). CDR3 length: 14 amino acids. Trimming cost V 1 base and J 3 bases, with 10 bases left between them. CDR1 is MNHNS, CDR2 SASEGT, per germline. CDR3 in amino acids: CASSEGLVGYEQYF. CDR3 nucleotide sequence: TGTGCCAGCAGTGAAGGACTAGTCGGCTACGAGCAGTACTTC.

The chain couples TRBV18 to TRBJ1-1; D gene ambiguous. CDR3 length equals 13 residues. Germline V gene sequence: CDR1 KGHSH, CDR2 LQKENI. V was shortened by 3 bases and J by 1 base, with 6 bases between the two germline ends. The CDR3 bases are TGTGCCAGCTCACCGCCCGGGAACACTGAAGCTTTCTTT. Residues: CASSPPGNTEAFF. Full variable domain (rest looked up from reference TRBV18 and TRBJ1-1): NAGVMQNPRHLVRRRGQEARLRCSPMKGHSHVYWYRQLPEEGLKFMVYLQKENIIDESGMPKERFSAEFPKEGPSILRIQQVVRGDSAAYFCASSPPGNTEAFFGQGTRLTVV.

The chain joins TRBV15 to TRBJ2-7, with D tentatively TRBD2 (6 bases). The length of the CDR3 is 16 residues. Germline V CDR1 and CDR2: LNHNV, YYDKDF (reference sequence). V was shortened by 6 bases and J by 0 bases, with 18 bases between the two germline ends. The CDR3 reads CATRDSGTSSSYEQYF. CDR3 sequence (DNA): TGTGCCACCAGAGACTCCGGGACTTCTAGCTCCTACGAGCAGTACTTC.

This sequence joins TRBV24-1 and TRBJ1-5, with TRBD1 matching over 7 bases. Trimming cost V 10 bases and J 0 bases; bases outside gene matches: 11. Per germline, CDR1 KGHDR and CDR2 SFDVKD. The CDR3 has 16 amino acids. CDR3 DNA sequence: TGTGCCACACCGGGACAGTCTCGACATAGCAATCAGCCCCAGCATTTT. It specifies CATPGQSRHSNQPQHF.

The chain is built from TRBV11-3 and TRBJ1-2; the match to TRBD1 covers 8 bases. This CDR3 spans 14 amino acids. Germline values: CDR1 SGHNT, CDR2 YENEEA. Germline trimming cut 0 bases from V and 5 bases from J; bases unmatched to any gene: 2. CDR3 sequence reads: CASSLETGAYGYTF. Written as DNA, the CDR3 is TGTGCCAGCAGCTTAGAGACAGGGGCATATGGCTACACCTTC.

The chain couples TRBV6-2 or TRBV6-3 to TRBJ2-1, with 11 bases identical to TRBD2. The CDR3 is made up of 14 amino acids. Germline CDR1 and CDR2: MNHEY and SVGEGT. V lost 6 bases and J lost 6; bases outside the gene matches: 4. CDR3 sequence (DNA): TGTGCCAGCAGGCCTAGCGGGAGGTCCAATGAGCAGTTCTTC. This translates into CASRPSGRSNEQFF.